This TCR beta chain was recovered during a study of T cell changes during pregnancy in multiple sclerosis. The ends lost 4 bases at V and 0 bases at J; junction bases unmatched: 6. CDR1 and CDR2 (germline): KGHSH, LQKENI. This CDR3 has 18 residues. Generated by immunoSEQ multiplex PCR, the TCRdb table keeps only in-frame clones and is missing some. Here the sample spans about 22,000 clones, 70% to 90% being singletons. J is TRBJ2-6 and V is TRBV18, with 10 bases that match TRBD1. This TCR was recovered from a female donor in good health, enrolled as a control in a pregnancy study. Sequencing was performed on CD4+ T cells from peripheral blood mononuclear cells, taken in the second trimester of pregnancy. The CDR3 is CASSQGTGAGSGANVLTF. The DNA for the CDR3 is TGTGCCAGCTCACAGGGGACAGGGGCCGGCTCTGGGGCCAACGTCCTGACTTTC.